The 9 T cell receptor beta chains in this list originate from one sample, sequenced in a study of cytomegalovirus exposure and HLA in healthy donors (dated by TCRdb to the late 2010s). The library was prepared using the immunoSEQ multiplex PCR assay. For the multiplex PCR, a mixture combining 60 forward primers for TCR Vbeta segments and 13 reverse primers for TCR Jbeta segments was used. TCRdb carries this immuneACCESS record with in-frame sequences only. Its versions omit some clonotypes, under half of them owing to an unresolved V gene in the studies checked, with the rest unexplained. This sample is represented by 140,000 to 150,000 clones; around 77% of them were singletons. The top ten constitute 6.7% of the sample. Sequenced material: PBMCs. All receptors derive from a woman in her forties in good health and CMV-seropositive.

This sequence joins TRBV6-5 and TRBJ2-3, with a possible D match to TRBD1 (5 bases). Germline lookup yields CDR1 MNHEY and CDR2 SVGAGI. This CDR3 is built from 13 residues. Trimming shortened V by 0 bases and J by 4 bases, and 5 bases separated the two germline ends. The CDR3 region is CASSYSRADTQYF. The CDR3 nucleotides read TGTGCCAGCAGTTACTCCAGGGCAGATACGCAGTATTTT.

As to this clone: The same CDR3 is also encoded by other DNA sequences in this sample. V and J are TRBV7-3 and TRBJ1-1, with no clear D. The CDR3 is made up of 14 amino acids. Trimming left V 6 bases short and J 1 base short, with 12 bases between. CDR1 is SGHTA and CDR2 is FQGTGA in the germline V gene. As DNA, the CDR3 is TGTGCCAGCAGACGATCGGGAGAGAACACTGAAGCTTTCTTT. Amino acid sequence: CASRRSGENTEAFF. The whole variable domain, filled in from reference TRBV7-3 and TRBJ1-1, reads GAGVSQTPSNKVTEKGKYVELRCDPISGHTALYWYRQSLGQGPEFLIYFQGTGAADDSGLPNDRFFAVRPEGSVSTLKIQRTERGDSAVYLCASRRSGENTEAFFGQGTRLTVV.

This rearrangement joins TRBV9 to TRBJ2-1; 8 bases match TRBD2. The germline V gene has CDR1 SGDLS and CDR2 YYNGEE. The CDR3 runs 16 residues. The trim removed 3 bases at V and 7 bases at J, leaving 12 bases unmatched. CDR3 in amino acids: CASSGISGGGPNEQFF. The CDR3 DNA sequence: TGTGCCAGCAGCGGGATTTCCGGGGGGGGGCCTAATGAGCAGTTCTTC.

The V gene is TRBV5-1, the J gene TRBJ2-5; no firm D call. V lost 7 bases and J 8 bases, leaving 15 bases between the germline ends. CDR1 SGHRS and CDR2 YFSETQ come from the germline V gene. The CDR3 spans 12 residues. In DNA, the CDR3 is TGCGCCAGCGGTTCCCGCCCAGAAACCCAGTACTTC. The encoded protein is CASGSRPETQYF.

This chain connects TRBV5-1 to TRBJ2-7; 14 bases align to TRBD2. With V trimmed by 3 bases and J by 4 bases, 9 bases remained unmatched. CDR1 is SGHRS, CDR2 YFSETQ, per germline. CDR3 length: 17 residues. The CDR3 here is CASSYDRTSGGNYEQYF. The CDR3 coding sequence is TGCGCCAGCAGCTACGACAGGACTAGCGGGGGGAATTACGAGCAGTACTTC.

This clone was seen only a few times. The chain links TRBV4-1 to TRBJ1-4, with a weak D call TRBD1 (5 bases). The CDR3 is made up of 15 amino acids. Trimming removed 1 base at V and 8 bases at J, with 14 bases between. Germline V gene sequence: CDR1 MGHRA, CDR2 YSYEKL. The CDR3 sequence: CASSQAGREGEKLFF. In nucleotides, the CDR3 is TGCGCCAGCAGCCAAGCGGGGCGGGAAGGGGAAAAACTGTTTTTT.

This clone has just one count. The V and J genes are TRBV30 and TRBJ2-5; 8 bases agree with TRBD2. CDR3 length equals 12 residues. With V trimmed by 3 bases and J by 11 bases, 8 bases remained unmatched. The germline V gene has CDR1 GTSNPN and CDR2 SVGIG (reference sequence). In nucleotides, the CDR3 is TGTGCCTGGAGCGGGGGGGCCGCAGAGCAGTACTTC. This encodes CAWSGGAAEQYF.

The DNA for the CDR3 is TGTGCCAGCGACGAAGGGACAGGGTTTGAGTACGAGCAGTACTTC. This gives the protein CASDEGTGFEYEQYF. This chain uses TRBV19 with TRBJ2-7; TRBD1 matches at 9 bases. The length of the CDR3 is 15 residues. In germline, CDR1 is LNHDA, CDR2 SQIVND (reference sequence). The V segment lost 9 bases and the J segment 4 bases; nucleotides outside the gene matches: 13.

The rearrangement links TRBV10-2 to TRBJ2-1; TRBD2 matches 12 bases. Germline trimming cut 0 bases from V and 1 base from J; bases unmatched to any gene: 1. CDR3 length: 17 residues. CDR1 and CDR2 from the germline V gene are WSHSY and SAAADI. CDR3 sequence (DNA): TGCGCCAGCAGTGAGTCACTAGCGGGGGGTTCCTACAATGAGCAGTTCTTC. Translation: CASSESLAGGSYNEQFF.